Included here is one TCR beta chain sequence, with context. Baseline, cycle 4 day 1, and cycle 7 day 1 were the blood sampling points. Clones were read by immunoSEQ multiplex PCR, and TCRdb kept only the in-frame ones, dropping some. The table has tens of thousands of clones, 94% seen once. This record belongs to a study of OX40 agonist ivuxolimab in advanced cancers. The wider study: Partial responses were observed in three patients, of whom one had hepatocellular carcinoma and two had cutaneous melanoma.

V gave up 3 bases and J gave up 3 bases, with 11 bases separating them. CDR1 is SGDLS and CDR2 is YYNGEE in the germline V gene. The CDR3 runs to 14 residues. This receptor was taken from an adult with an advanced solid tumor such as melanoma, head and neck, liver or kidney cancer. The specimen was CD4+ or CD8+ T cells sorted from blood, collected in a trial of the OX40 agonist ivuxolimab. This rearrangement joins TRBV9 to TRBJ2-3, with D uncertain. The CDR3 here is CASSAVRYTDTQYF. The CDR3 nucleotides read TGTGCCAGCAGCGCAGTTCGGTATACAGATACGCAGTATTTT.